The 11 T cell receptor beta chains presented below share a single source sample, sequenced in a study of T cells in Graves' hyperthyroidism and ophthalmopathy. RNA transcripts served as the template for amplifying TCR beta CDR3 regions. Using the HTBI primer set, a first-round RT-PCR was run on the TCR CDR3. One entry per CDR3 protein, called by TCRdb with MiXCR from the multiplex PCR reads. There are some 140,000 distinct CDR3 sequences in the sample; 22% occur only once, and over 60% lies in the top ten. The sequenced sample consisted of blood. The receptor set was obtained from a woman aged 45-65 years with Graves' hyperthyroidism that later progressed to Graves' ophthalmopathy.

In its sample, this clonotype was seen many times. This chain connects TRBV28 to TRBJ2-7, with 8 bases aligning to TRBD2. Germline V CDR1 and CDR2: MDHEN, SYDVKM. The CDR3 totals 18 residues. The V segment lost 3 bases and the J segment 4 bases; nucleotides outside the gene matches: 17. The CDR3 DNA reads as TGTGCCAGCAGTTTTGTGCGGGGAGGCGGGAGGAGGGAGTACGAGCAGTACTTC. Its protein product is CASSFVRGGGRREYEQYF.

The chain combines TRBV7-9 with TRBJ2-5; D may be TRBD2 (6 bases). The CDR3 is 14 residues long. From germline, CDR1 is SEHNR and CDR2 FQNEAQ (reference sequence). V shed 4 bases and J shed 5 bases, with 14 bases lying between them. CDR3 nucleotide sequence: TGTGCCAGCAGCTCGACTAGTACGTGGGAGACCCAGTACTTC. This gives the protein CASSSTSTWETQYF.

The table lists this clonotype with many counts. The chain combines TRBV2 with TRBJ1-2, with D uncertain. The CDR3 loop spans 14 amino acids. CDR1 and CDR2 (germline): SNHLY, FYNNEI. The V end was cut by 3 bases, the J end by 8 bases, with 16 bases between. The CDR3 region has the DNA TGTGCCAGCAGTGAGGTCGGTCGTAGAAGCGGCTACACCTTC. This gives the protein CASSEVGRRSGYTF.

This clonotype occurred many times. The chain uses TRBV2 and TRBJ1-2; D gene uncertain. Trimming cost V 7 bases and J 8 bases, with 14 bases left between them. This CDR3 has 12 amino acids. CDR1 and CDR2 (germline): SNHLY, FYNNEI. The CDR3: CASNLRVSGYTF. In nucleotides, the CDR3 is TGTGCCAGCAATTTGCGAGTCAGCGGCTACACCTTC.

DNA for the CDR3: TGTGCCACCGGGACTAGCGGGAGTGGGGAGCAGTTCTTC. Amino acid sequence: CATGTSGSGEQFF. The rearrangement uses TRBV6-1 and TRBJ2-1; 14 nucleotides line up with TRBD2. This CDR3 is built from 13 residues. Unmatched junction bases numbered 6, after V lost 10 bases and J lost 10 bases. Germline CDR1 is MNHNS and CDR2 is SASEGT.

This clonotype was observed many times. This chain joins TRBV5-1 and TRBJ1-1, with 7 bases matching TRBD1. J was trimmed by 6 bases and V by 5 bases; bases with no gene match: 10. Germline loops: CDR1 SGHRS, CDR2 YFSETQ. The CDR3 contains 14 residues. The CDR3 DNA sequence: TGCGCCAGCAGAAGCAGACAGGGAACATCTGAAGCTTTCTTT. Protein sequence: CASRSRQGTSEAFF. Supplemented by reference TRBV5-1 and TRBJ1-1, the full variable domain reads KAGVTQTPRYLIKTRGQQVTLSCSPISGHRSVSWYQQTPGQGLQFLFEYFSETQRNKGNFPGRFSGRQFSNSRSEMNVSTLELGDSALYLCASRSRQGTSEAFFGQGTRLTVV.

This clonotype has at least ten counts. The rearrangement uses TRBV2 and TRBJ2-7; 9 bases are a match to TRBD2. CDR1 is SNHLY, CDR2 FYNNEI, per germline. Germline trimming cut 1 base from V and 3 bases from J; bases unmatched to any gene: 10. The CDR3 has 17 amino acids. CDR3 protein: CASSEVSTSGLNYEQYF. The DNA for the CDR3 is TGTGCCAGCAGTGAAGTCTCTACTAGCGGGCTCAACTACGAGCAGTACTTC. Full variable domain (rest looked up from reference TRBV2 and TRBJ2-7): EPEVTQTPSHQVTQMGQEVILRCVPISNHLYFYWYRQILGQKVEFLVSFYNNEISEKSEIFDDQFSVERPDGSNFTLKIRSTKLEDSAMYFCASSEVSTSGLNYEQYFGPGTRLTVT.

This clonotype was counted between two and nine times. The gene calls are TRBV14 and TRBJ2-7, with TRBD2 identical over 9 bases. The V gene's germline CDR1 is SGHDN and CDR2 FVKESK. V lost 4 bases, J lost 1 base, and 5 bases stayed unmatched. CDR3 length: 15 residues. As DNA, the CDR3 is TGTGCCAGCAGCCCGGGACTAGCTGCATCCTACGAGCAGTACTTC. Encoded protein: CASSPGLAASYEQYF.

V is TRBV20-1 and J is TRBJ2-7; D tentatively reads TRBD1 or TRBD2 (7 bases each). V was clipped by 2 bases and J by 9 bases, with 17 bases between them. CDR1 is DFQATT and CDR2 is SNEGSKA in the germline V gene (reference sequence). The CDR3 runs 13 residues. CDR3 sequence (DNA): TGCAGTGCTAGAAGGCAGGGGGGGCTCAGGCAGTACTTC. Its protein product is CSARRQGGLRQYF.

This clonotype qualifies as medium-sized. This chain links TRBV3-1 with TRBJ1-4; 10 bases line up with TRBD1. Per the germline V gene, CDR1 is LGHDT and CDR2 is YNNKEL (reference sequence). The CDR3 runs to 17 residues. With V trimmed by 2 bases and J by 0 bases, 3 bases remained unmatched. Here the CDR3 reads CASSQRGQGATNEKLFF. The CDR3, as DNA: TGTGCCAGCAGCCAACGCGGACAGGGGGCAACTAATGAAAAACTGTTTTTT.

The V gene is TRBV28, the J gene TRBJ2-2; TRBD2 aligns across 14 bases. This CDR3 region has 16 residues. V lost 6 bases to trimming and J lost 7 bases; unmatched junction nucleotides: 7. CDR1 is MDHEN, CDR2 SYDVKM, per germline. The CDR3 sequence: CASSPGLAGVDGELFF. The CDR3 nucleotides read TGTGCCAGCAGCCCGGGACTAGCGGGAGTGGACGGGGAGCTGTTTTTT.